These 3 T cell receptor beta chains came from one sample sequenced in a study of CD8 T cells in Susac syndrome. Random hexamers were used to reverse transcribe roughly 0.45 to 1 ug of RNA. One entry per CDR3 protein results from TCRdb running MiXCR on the immunoSEQ multiplex PCR reads. The sample yields about 250,000 distinct CDR3 sequences, about 94% seen once. The sequenced sample was CD4+ T cells from PBMCs. These receptor sequences come from a human donor with multiple sclerosis.

The gene calls are TRBV9 and TRBJ1-1; TRBD1 might be the D (5 bases). Deletions cut 0 bases from V and 4 bases from J, with 10 bases between. This CDR3 has 14 residues. The germline gives CDR1 SGDLS, CDR2 YYNGEE. The CDR3 loop is CASSVEGRFTEAFF. Here the CDR3 DNA reads TGTGCCAGCAGCGTAGAGGGGAGGTTCACTGAAGCTTTCTTT. The variable domain in full, with the rest retrieved from reference TRBV9 and TRBJ1-1, is DSGVTQTPKHLITATGQRVTLRCSPRSGDLSVYWYQQSLDQGLQFLIQYYNGEERAKGNILERFSAQQFPDLHSELNLSSLELGDSALYFCASSVEGRFTEAFFGQGTRLTVV.

The CDR3 nucleotides read TGTGCCAGTAGTAAACAGACCTCCACCGGGGAGCTGTTTTTT. It specifies CASSKQTSTGELFF. The rearrangement links TRBV19 to TRBJ2-2; D not resolved. CDR3 length: 14 amino acids. Germline values: CDR1 LNHDA, CDR2 SQIVND (reference sequence). Trimming removed 4 bases from V and 4 bases from J, with 10 bases in between.

The chain is built from TRBV4-1 and TRBJ2-1, with D hard to call. The CDR3 spans 18 residues. The V and J ends lost 1 base and 0 bases respectively, with 16 bases between them. Germline loops: CDR1 MGHRA, CDR2 YSYEKL. The CDR3 region has the DNA TGCGCCAGCAGCCAAGTGGATCTACTACCGAGCTCCTACAATGAGCAGTTCTTC. This translates into CASSQVDLLPSSYNEQFF.